A selection of T cell receptor beta chains follows, all from one sample in a study of T cell repertoires in cytomegalovirus infection. A single record per CDR3 protein comes from TCRdb applying MiXCR to the reads. The table records under 800,000 distinct CDR3 sequences, 20% to 25% of them present only once. Input material: CD8+ T cells from PBMCs. These TCRs come from a human donor in good health (CMV status not recorded). Some clones in this sample may be carry-over from other donors' samples. CDR3s include the opening cysteine and the closing phenylalanine or tryptophan. The order of the fields is clone size, V gene, J gene, CDR3 protein. The listing skips clone size in some rows; elsewhere it reads once, few, many or a size class.

-	TRBV29-1	TRBJ2-3	CSVSGGSRDTQYF
many	TRBV5-4	TRBJ1-1	CASSLRGGTEAFF
-	TRBV13	TRBJ2-1	CAIDREGSEQFF
many	TRBV27	TRBJ2-3	CASKLGGGAADTQYF
few	TRBV12-3/TRBV12-4	TRBJ2-3	CASSLGREVPDTQYF
-	TRBV6-2/TRBV6-3	TRBJ1-5	CASSYPGPLSNQPQHF
few	TRBV14	TRBJ2-1	CASSQELMAANEQFF
many	TRBV25-1	TRBJ1-2	CASSDRDRPTNYGYTF
-	TRBV20-1	TRBJ1-5	CSAQNTGFNQPQHF
few	TRBV12-3/TRBV12-4	TRBJ1-1	CASTTGLGGNTEAFF
-	TRBV28	TRBJ2-5	CASSPLPKLSETQYF
many	TRBV7-6	TRBJ2-3	CASSLTGGHPSTDTQYF
-	TRBV6-1	TRBJ1-6	CASSPGLTSSYNSPLHF
few	TRBV14	TRBJ1-6	CASSQEERRLHF
-	TRBV6-1	TRBJ1-5	CASSEAGNHQPQHF
many	TRBV6-1	TRBJ2-1	CASSLGEGEQFF
once	TRBV13	TRBJ2-3	CASSPLDGTQYF
few	TRBV28	TRBJ2-4	CASRDPGLGLAKNIQYF
few	TRBV7-9	TRBJ2-1	CASTHFGTSGGNEQFF
few	TRBV29-1	TRBJ2-7	CSVTGGAYEQYF
-	TRBV6-2/TRBV6-3	TRBJ2-2	CASSYSTGDGELFF
-	TRBV20-1	TRBJ2-5	CSARTGTSGTQETQYF
many	TRBV28	TRBJ2-5	CASSLRRTGKETQYF
-	TRBV4-2	TRBJ1-6	CASSQEEQYNSPLHF
-	TRBV20-1	TRBJ1-1	CSARQTGQVDTEAFF
many	TRBV7-2	TRBJ1-4	CASSLDEMSEKLFF
-	TRBV29-1	TRBJ2-3	CSVEVEDRSDATDTQYF
few	TRBV7-9	TRBJ2-2	CASSFQGSVTGELFF
-	TRBV24-1	TRBJ2-5	CATSSRWPEETQYF
few	TRBV20-1	TRBJ1-2	CSVENGYTF
many	TRBV7-9	TRBJ2-2	CASSAIRELFF
few	TRBV6-5	TRBJ2-2	CASRPGQVNTGELFF
many	TRBV5-6	TRBJ2-7	CASSLIRGIIPYEQYF
-	TRBV20-1	TRBJ2-7	CSAYLPGQGGNEQYF
many	TRBV7-6	TRBJ2-1	CASSLGGGAPHEQFF
few	TRBV20-1	TRBJ2-1	CSARPRTSGTYNEQFF
many	TRBV7-9	TRBJ2-2	CASTGDFRGAYTGELFF
few	TRBV28	TRBJ2-1	CASSLDGPNEQFF
few	TRBV25-1	TRBJ1-6	CASSTAALNSPLHF
many	TRBV7-9	TRBJ2-1	CASSSGRRQNEQFF
few	TRBV6-6	TRBJ2-1	CASYGGGHNEQFF
many	TRBV7-2	TRBJ2-3	CASRSGSPTTDTQYF
few	TRBV5-1	TRBJ2-1	CASSPGQGPNNEQFF
few	TRBV10-3	TRBJ2-7	CAISESQGLYEQYF
many	TRBV7-8	TRBJ2-6	CASSSFPGQGNSGANVLTF
once	TRBV20-1	TRBJ2-1	CSAGEKGRLQNNEQFF
-	TRBV6-2/TRBV6-3	TRBJ2-3	CASSFQRGFTDTQYF
few	TRBV28	TRBJ2-1	CASSGRQGVGRNEQFF
-	TRBV7-9	TRBJ2-5	CASSSGQGARETQYF
many	TRBV28	TRBJ2-2	CASGGPGELFF
few	TRBV9	TRBJ2-3	CASSVEGHPLGDTQYF
-	TRBV7-2	TRBJ2-1	CASSLEGPIYNEQFF
-	TRBV4-2	TRBJ2-3	CASSQGGGLPDTQYF
many	TRBV29-1	TRBJ1-2	CSVELAGDYGYTF